These T cell receptor beta chains were read from a single sample in a study of beta chain features in type 1 diabetes. The data were produced by immunoSEQ multiplex PCR, yet TCRdb's version contains in-frame clones alone and is incomplete. The table includes 600,000 to 700,000 clones, 13% detected once. The sequencing input was naive CD4+ T cells from blood. These receptors were taken from a man aged 18 to 30 with type 1 diabetes. CDR3s include the opening cysteine and the closing phenylalanine or tryptophan. Fields, in order: J gene, V gene, clone size, D gene, CDR3 DNA, CDR3 protein. A D gene is named only where the DNA matches it firmly. Only part of the rows carry a size: once, few, many, or a class if the clone is expanded.

TRBJ2-2,TRBV7-2,-,-,TGTGCCAGCAGCCCACTAGCATTCGGGGAGCTGTTTTTT,CASSPLAFGELFF
TRBJ1-2,TRBV30,few,-,TGTGCCTGGCATACCGGGACTACTAACTATGGCTACACCTTC,CAWHTGTTNYGYTF
TRBJ2-3,TRBV27,-,-,TGTGCCAGCACTCCAAATTGGGGCTCTCCAGATACGCAGTATTTT,CASTPNWGSPDTQYF
TRBJ1-1,TRBV30,few,-,TGTGCCTGGAGCATCGTGACTGAAGCTTTCTTT,CAWSIVTEAFF
TRBJ2-5,TRBV28,-,-,TGTGCCAGCAGTTTACAGGCGCTAGGCCAAGAGACCCAGTACTTC,CASSLQALGQETQYF
TRBJ2-1,TRBV6-6,-,TRBD1,TGTGCCAGCATCTACGGCAGGACAGGGGGCAATGAGCAGTTCTTC,CASIYGRTGGNEQFF
TRBJ2-3,TRBV19,-,-,TGTGCCAGTAGTATTTCTTCGGATACGCAGTATTTT,CASSISSDTQYF
TRBJ2-3,TRBV12-5,few,TRBD1,TGTGCTAGTGGTCCCCCTCGGGACAGGGTCACAGATACGCAGTATTTT,CASGPPRDRVTDTQYF
TRBJ2-7,TRBV30,few,-,TGTGCCTGGAGCGATACCCAGGGGTGGGTGGAGCAGTACTTC,CAWSDTQGWVEQYF
TRBJ2-5,TRBV19,-,TRBD1,TGTGCCAGTAGTAGGGACAGCCTACAAGAGACCCAGTACTTC,CASSRDSLQETQYF
TRBJ2-5,TRBV10-1,few,-,TGCGCCAGCAGTGAGGGTGGACGGAAGGTGGAGACCCAGTACTTC,CASSEGGRKVETQYF
TRBJ2-1,TRBV7-2,-,TRBD1,TGTGCCAGCAGCTTGAGTGCGCCAGGGGGAATGAATGAGCAGTTCTTC,CASSLSAPGGMNEQFF
TRBJ1-1,TRBV7-2,-,-,TGTGCCAGCAGCTTCGTCGAGGGGGGGACTGAAGCTTTCTTT,CASSFVEGGTEAFF
TRBJ2-7,TRBV7-2,few,-,TGTGCCAGCACACTCCCGGGCCCCGGGTCCTACGAGCAGTACTTC,CASTLPGPGSYEQYF
TRBJ1-1,TRBV30,-,TRBD1,TGTGCCTGGAGTGTAAGGGACAGGCTCACTGAAGCTTTCTTT,CAWSVRDRLTEAFF
TRBJ1-1,TRBV4-1,few,-,TGCGCCAGCAGCCAAGATGGGTCCCGAGGGAACACTGAAGCTTTCTTT,CASSQDGSRGNTEAFF
TRBJ1-1,TRBV18,-,-,TGTGCCAGCTCCCCTCCAGGGGTTGGGGACACTGAAGCTTTCTTT,CASSPPGVGDTEAFF
TRBJ1-2,TRBV25-1,-,TRBD1,TGTGCCAGCAGCCTAGAACCCCCGGGACAGGGGAATGGCTACACCTTC,CASSLEPPGQGNGYTF
TRBJ2-7,TRBV6-5,few,-,TGTGCCAGCAGCCCCCCCCGGGACGGAGCCTACGAGCAGTACTTC,CASSPPRDGAYEQYF
TRBJ2-1,TRBV9,-,TRBD1,TGTGCCAGCAGCGATCGACAGGGGGTAGTTAATGAGCAGTTCTTC,CASSDRQGVVNEQFF
TRBJ2-3,TRBV2,few,TRBD2,TGTGCCAGCAGTGGGACTAGCGAGACAGATACGCAGTATTTT,CASSGTSETDTQYF
TRBJ1-5,TRBV30,-,-,TGTGCCTGGGCCCGGGCCCCGGACTTTTATAGCAATCAGCCCCAGCATTTT,CAWARAPDFYSNQPQHF
TRBJ1-2,TRBV6-6,-,-,TGTGCCAGCAGGACCGCATTGGTAGGCTACACCTTC,CASRTALVGYTF
TRBJ2-6,TRBV19,-,-,TGTGCCAGTAGCATCCTCGACAGCTCTGGGGCCAACGTCCTGACTTTC,CASSILDSSGANVLTF
TRBJ2-7,TRBV27,-,TRBD2,TGTGCCAGCAGTCGCCGGGTAGCGGGGGCCTACGAGCAGTACTTC,CASSRRVAGAYEQYF
TRBJ1-1,TRBV6-1,-,-,TGTGCCAGCAGTGAAGCGCTTGGAGCCGCAAGAAGCTCAGCTTTCTTT,CASSEALGAARSSAFF
TRBJ1-2,TRBV6-5,-,TRBD1,TGTGCCAGCAGTGGGGACAGGGAGGACTATGGCTACACCTTC,CASSGDREDYGYTF
TRBJ2-1,TRBV19,-,TRBD1,TGTGCCAGTAGCCCAGGGGGCCAGAGCTCCTACAATGAGCAGTTCTTC,CASSPGGQSSYNEQFF
TRBJ1-6,TRBV30,few,-,TGTGCCTGGAGCGCAATGCCTCAGGTACCCCTCCACTTT,CAWSAMPQVPLHF
TRBJ2-1,TRBV7-9,-,TRBD1,TGTGCCAGCAGCTGGACAGGGGAATCTGAGCAGTTCTTC,CASSWTGESEQFF
TRBJ1-3,TRBV18,-,-,TGTGCCAGCTCACCAAACTCTGGAAACACCATATATTTT,CASSPNSGNTIYF
TRBJ1-1,TRBV20-1,few,-,TGCAGTGCTAGAGATAACACTGAAGCTTTCTTT,CSARDNTEAFF
TRBJ2-1,TRBV28,-,TRBD2,TGTGCCAGCAGTTTCCTACTAGCGGGGGTTGAGCAGTTCTTC,CASSFLLAGVEQFF
TRBJ1-3,TRBV18,-,-,TGTGCCAGCTCACCGTCCGGGAACCTGAACACCATATATTTT,CASSPSGNLNTIYF
TRBJ1-2,TRBV10-3,-,-,TGTGCCATCAGTGAGTCAGGGGGTGCCTACACCTTC,CAISESGGAYTF
TRBJ1-4,TRBV4-1,few,TRBD1,TGCGCCAGCAGCCAAGTCCGGACAGGCGCTGAAAAACTGTTTTTT,CASSQVRTGAEKLFF
TRBJ2-1,TRBV28,few,-,TGTGCCAGCAGTTTACCGGAGGCTAGTGTCTATGAGCAGTTCTTC,CASSLPEASVYEQFF
TRBJ1-1,TRBV5-5,-,-,TGTGCCAGCAGCGTCGACATATACTACGGAGCTTTCTTT,CASSVDIYYGAFF
TRBJ1-1,TRBV27,few,TRBD1,TGTGTAACAGGGGTGAAGACTGAAGCTTTCTTT,CVTGVKTEAFF
TRBJ2-2,TRBV11-2,-,-,TGTGCCAGCAGCTTAGGGGTGGAACTCACCACCGGGGAGCTGTTTTTT,CASSLGVELTTGELFF
TRBJ1-5,TRBV7-9,-,-,TGTGCCAGCAGCTTAGCCAGCGGCAATCAGCCCCAGCATTTT,CASSLASGNQPQHF
TRBJ1-1,TRBV30,few,-,TGTGCCTGGTTTCACCCGAACACTGAAGCTTTCTTT,CAWFHPNTEAFF
TRBJ1-2,TRBV28,-,-,TGTGCCAGCAGTTCCCTTAGGGGCTACACCTTC,CASSSLRGYTF
TRBJ1-2,TRBV30,few,-,TGTGCCTGGAGTGTATGGCGGGGTACAGGGTATGGCTACACCTTC,CAWSVWRGTGYGYTF
TRBJ2-3,TRBV29-1,-,-,TGCAGCGTTTTGGGGCAAACAGATACGCAGTATTTT,CSVLGQTDTQYF
TRBJ1-6,TRBV7-2,few,-,TGTGCCAGCAGCTTAGATCATGCAGCAGCTAATTCACCCCTCCACTTT,CASSLDHAAANSPLHF
TRBJ1-2,TRBV29-1,few,-,TGCAGCGTTATCGGGGATACTGTGGGCTACACCTTC,CSVIGDTVGYTF
TRBJ2-7,TRBV30,few,-,TGTGCCTGGGACCGGGACCCTATTGACGAGCAGTACTTC,CAWDRDPIDEQYF
TRBJ1-1,TRBV11-2,-,-,TGTGCCAGCAGCTTAGTCAGGGTGAACACTGAAGCTTTCTTT,CASSLVRVNTEAFF
TRBJ2-5,TRBV9,-,-,TGTGCCAGCAGCGTTAGTGGGGGGAAACAAGAGACCCAGTACTTC,CASSVSGGKQETQYF
TRBJ1-4,TRBV4-1,few,-,TGCGCCAGCAGCCAGAACCGGGACGCTCGACGTGGACCTAATGAAAAACTGTTTTTT,CASSQNRDARRGPNEKLFF
TRBJ1-6,TRBV14,few,-,TGTGCCAGCAGCGGGGGTAATTCACCCCTCCACTTT,CASSGGNSPLHF
TRBJ2-1,TRBV30,-,-,TGTGCCTGGAGCGCCCTCACCGACTACAATGAGCAGTTCTTC,CAWSALTDYNEQFF
TRBJ2-1,TRBV7-9,-,TRBD2,TGTGCCAGCAGTACCGGGGCATCAGCGGGGCTTGGCAATGAGCAGTTCTTC,CASSTGASAGLGNEQFF
TRBJ2-7,TRBV6-5,-,-,TGTGCCAGCAGTTACTACGGGGCAGCCTACGAGCAGTACTTC,CASSYYGAAYEQYF
TRBJ1-2,TRBV30,-,-,TGTGCCGCCTCCGGAAACACCGGATCTGGCTACACCTTC,CAASGNTGSGYTF
TRBJ2-7,TRBV10-3,few,TRBD2,TGTGTAGCGGGGGGGCCATACGAGCAGTACTTC,CVAGGPYEQYF